This TCR beta chain emerged from a study of molecular identifiers for immune sequencing clone quantification. This clonotype was counted at least ten times. TCR libraries were built in bulk with a published protocol and specific TCR primers. Using its own MiXCR run on the PCR reads, TCRdb lists one record per CDR3 protein. This sample has about 100,000 distinct CDR3 sequences; around a fifth occur once, and the top ten carry 0.85% to 1.2%. The CDR3 sequence is 14 residues long. V dropped 6 bases and J dropped 4; count of bases not matched to a gene: 8. This TCR was recovered from a human donor in good health. Some libraries in this study had Jurkat cell RNA spiked in. The genes are TRBV12-3 or TRBV12-4 and TRBJ1-1, with 7 bases aligning to TRBD1. Sequenced material: naive CD8+ T cells from blood, with Jurkat cell RNA spiked in. Subset reported: FACS-sorted CD8+CD4-CCR7+CD45RA+ naive T cells. CDR3 sequence reads: CASSLGGGGTEAFF. The DNA of the CDR3 is TGTGCCAGCAGCCTGGGAGGGGGCGGCACTGAAGCTTTCTTT.